The rows below give T cell receptor beta chains drawn from one sample of a study of T cell responses to AZD1222 COVID-19 vaccine. The repertoire was sequenced with immunoSEQ multiplex PCR; TCRdb's copy has only in-frame clones and lacks some. The sample lists fewer than 200,000 clones, 70% to 90% occurring once. Here the sequenced sample was peripheral blood, taken 28 days after the second AZD1222 dose. The receptors were gathered from an adult who received the AZD1222 COVID-19 vaccine. Both conserved end residues are part of each CDR3. D genes are given only for firm matches.

D: TRBD1
J: TRBJ2-1
V: TRBV24-1
CDR3: CATSDLLGQGAMQFF
DNA: TGTGCCACCAGTGATTTACTGGGACAGGGGGCGATGCAGTTCTTC

D: NA
J: TRBJ2-7
V: TRBV21-1
CDR3: CASSSFRGKVGHEQYF
DNA: TGTGCCAGCAGCTCCTTCCGGGGGAAAGTAGGCCACGAGCAGTACTTC

D: NA
J: TRBJ2-5
V: TRBV10-3
CDR3: CAISGPPTGVQETQYF
DNA: TGTGCCATCAGTGGCCCCCCGACAGGAGTTCAAGAGACCCAGTACTTC

D: NA
J: TRBJ2-2
V: TRBV3-1/TRBV3-2
CDR3: CASSQGGTGTGELFF
DNA: TGTGCCAGCAGCCAAGGGGGGACGGGCACCGGGGAGCTGTTTTTT

D: NA
J: TRBJ2-7
V: TRBV3-1/TRBV3-2
CDR3: CASSQEGYPTEQYF
DNA: TGTGCCAGCAGCCAAGAAGGCTACCCGACCGAGCAGTACTTC

D: NA
J: TRBJ2-2
V: TRBV4-2
CDR3: CASSLQENTGELFF
DNA: TGTGCCAGCAGCCTGCAGGAGAACACCGGGGAGCTGTTTTTT

D: TRBD2
J: TRBJ2-7
V: TRBV24-1
CDR3: CATSPSGNYYEQYF
DNA: TGTGCCACCAGTCCCAGCGGGAATTACTACGAGCAGTACTTC

D: TRBD2
J: TRBJ2-7
V: TRBV10-3
CDR3: CAISGHGRGGSYEQYF
DNA: TGTGCCATCAGTGGCCACGGGAGGGGAGGGTCCTACGAGCAGTACTTC

D: NA
J: TRBJ2-7
V: TRBV19
CDR3: CASSRPAASYEQYF
DNA: TGTGCCAGTAGCCGTCCGGCAGCCTCCTACGAGCAGTACTTC

D: NA
J: TRBJ1-1
V: TRBV14
CDR3: CASSLWNPGEKEAFF
DNA: TGTGCCAGCAGCCTCTGGAACCCAGGGGAGAAAGAAGCTTTCTTT

D: TRBD1
J: TRBJ2-7
V: TRBV9
CDR3: CASSDSGQGLPYF
DNA: TGTGCCAGCAGCGATTCGGGACAGGGTCTTCCATACTTC

D: TRBD2
J: TRBJ2-4
V: TRBV4-3
CDR3: CASSQEPTSALGNIQYF
DNA: TGCGCCAGCAGCCAAGAGCCGACTAGCGCTTTGGGTAACATTCAGTACTTC